Below, 22 T cell receptor beta chains from the same sample are listed, as sequenced in a study of graft-versus-host responses after intestinal transplantation. Antigen specificity for these receptors is unknown. Assay: immunoSEQ multiplex PCR; the TCRdb copy retains only in-frame clones and omits some. The table has tens of thousands of clones, 80% to 90% seen once. Sequencing was performed on unstimulated CD8+ T cells sorted from spleen or lymph node cells, taken before intestinal transplant. These receptors were collected from a human donor who received an intestinal transplant.

This clone was picked up one time. The chain recombines TRBV7-8 with TRBJ2-7; 10 nucleotides line up with TRBD2. Losses at the gene ends were 3 bases for V and 5 bases for J; bases not matched to a gene: 16. Germline V gives CDR1 SGHVS, CDR2 FQNEAQ. The CDR3 runs to 18 residues. The CDR3 region is CASSLGYLEAGGPNEQYF. For the CDR3, the DNA is TGTGCCAGCAGCTTGGGCTACCTTGAAGCGGGGGGGCCTAACGAGCAGTACTTC.

The chain recombines TRBV27 with TRBJ2-1; 10 nucleotides align to TRBD2. Losses at the gene ends were 3 bases for V and 7 bases for J; bases not matched to a gene: 9. The CDR3 contains 16 residues. Germline V CDR1 and CDR2: MNHEY, SMNVEV (reference sequence). The CDR3 nucleotides read TGTGCCAGCAGTTTCCTCCCCCAGCGGGAGGGGAATGAGCAGTTCTTC. Protein sequence: CASSFLPQREGNEQFF.

The chain is built from TRBV30 and TRBJ2-5; 8 bases are shared with TRBD1. The CDR3 runs to 12 residues. V was clipped by 5 bases and J by 5 bases; unmatched bases: 4. The germline gives CDR1 GTSNPN, CDR2 SVGIG (reference sequence). CDR3 sequence: CAWAGGEETQYF. In DNA, the CDR3 is TGTGCCTGGGCAGGGGGCGAGGAGACCCAGTACTTC.

V usage is TRBV6-1 and J usage is TRBJ2-1; D might be TRBD1 (5 bases). The V end was cut by 7 bases, the J end by 8 bases, with 15 bases between. Germline CDR1 reads MNHNS; CDR2 reads SASEGT. The CDR3 has 13 residues. The DNA for the CDR3 is TGTGCCAGCACTGGACACACAGTAGATGAGCAGTTCTTC. Protein: CASTGHTVDEQFF.

The chain recombines TRBV9 with TRBJ2-7; a possible D gene is TRBD1 (6 bases). Trimming removed 3 bases at V and 6 bases at J, with 10 bases between. The V gene's germline CDR1 is SGDLS and CDR2 YYNGEE. CDR3 size: 12 residues. The DNA of the CDR3 is TGTGCCAGCAGCGCAGGGGCTGGCGAGCAGTACTTC. It yields the protein CASSAGAGEQYF.

This clone appeared once. This sequence joins TRBV6-6 and TRBJ2-3; possibly TRBD2 for D (6 bases). V lost 0 bases to trimming and J lost 6 bases, with 13 bases between them. This CDR3 is built from 15 residues. CDR1 is MNHNY, CDR2 SVGAGI, per germline (reference sequence). DNA of the CDR3: TGTGCCAGCAGTTACTCGCCCGGGAGAATGGATACGCAGTATTTT. Encoded protein: CASSYSPGRMDTQYF.

CDR3 region: CASRSVGGYTF. CDR3 bases: TGTGCCAGCAGATCCGTGGGCGGCTACACCTTC. The chain couples TRBV7-9 to TRBJ1-2; D gene unclear. Trimming cost V 6 bases and J 8 bases, with 10 bases left between them. Germline CDR1 is SEHNR and CDR2 is FQNEAQ (reference sequence). The CDR3 contains 11 residues.

The V gene is TRBV19, the J gene TRBJ2-1; tentatively, D is TRBD2 (5 bases). V was shortened by 3 bases and J by 2 bases, with 8 bases between the two germline ends. CDR1 is LNHDA, CDR2 SQIVND, per germline (reference sequence). CDR3 length: 14 residues. The CDR3 loop reads CASSMVATYNEQFF. CDR3 DNA: TGTGCCAGTAGTATGGTAGCGACCTACAATGAGCAGTTCTTC.

Concerning this clone: This sample includes further DNA sequences coding for the same CDR3. The V call is TRBV4-1, the J call TRBJ2-7; D possibly corresponds to TRBD2 (6 bases). There are 14 residues in the CDR3. Germline CDR1 MGHRA, CDR2 YSYEKL. Trimming took 1 base from V and 0 from J, leaving 7 bases between them. The CDR3 region has the DNA TGCGCCAGCAGCCAAGTCGGGGGCTCCTACGAGCAGTACTTC. Its protein is CASSQVGGSYEQYF.

The chain has TRBV2 and TRBJ2-3, with 9 bases that match TRBD2. The germline V gene encodes CDR1 SNHLY and CDR2 FYNNEI. The CDR3 runs to 17 residues. With V trimmed by 7 bases and J by 0 bases, 11 bases remained unmatched. CDR3 in DNA: TGTGCCAGCATTACTCTTCGCGGGGGGGTTAGCACAGATACGCAGTATTTT. Amino acids: CASITLRGGVSTDTQYF. The complete variable domain, with remaining parts taken from reference TRBV2 and TRBJ2-3, reads EPEVTQTPSHQVTQMGQEVILRCVPISNHLYFYWYRQILGQKVEFLVSFYNNEISEKSEIFDDQFSVERPDGSNFTLKIRSTKLEDSAMYFCASITLRGGVSTDTQYFGPGTRLTVL.

The chain has TRBV6-5 and TRBJ1-2; 7 bases are a match to TRBD1. CDR3 length: 13 residues. V trimming: 0 bases; J trimming: 8 bases; junction bases outside the gene matches: 3. Germline CDR1 MNHEY, CDR2 SVGAGI. This chain's CDR3 is CASSYSTGYGYTF. Here the CDR3 DNA reads TGTGCCAGCAGTTACTCGACAGGGTACGGCTACACCTTC.

In DNA, the CDR3 is TGTGCCAGTGGCCAGGTCAATCAGCCCCAGCATTTT. This encodes CASGQVNQPQHF. The chain recombines TRBV19 with TRBJ1-5, with D unresolved. Trimming left V 8 bases short and J 3 bases short, with 8 bases between. Germline loops: CDR1 LNHDA, CDR2 SQIVND (reference sequence). This CDR3 has 12 residues.

The V call is TRBV6-1, the J call TRBJ2-2; no clear D gene. V was trimmed by 4 bases and J by 6 bases, leaving 12 bases between them. This CDR3 has 14 residues. Germline CDR1 MNHNS, CDR2 SASEGT. The CDR3 DNA reads TGTGCCAGCAGTGTACGACAAGGTCCCGGGGAGCTGTTTTTT. This encodes CASSVRQGPGELFF.

This clone was seen only once. The V gene is TRBV5-6, the J gene TRBJ2-1, with D maybe TRBD2 (7 bases). CDR1 is SGHDT, CDR2 YYEEEE, per germline. CDR3 length: 14 residues. V was trimmed by 0 bases and J by 9 bases, leaving 13 bases between them. CDR3 nucleotide sequence: TGTGCCAGCAGCTTGGCCGGGGGGCTAAGTGAGCAGTTCTTC. Its protein product is CASSLAGGLSEQFF.

This rearrangement joins TRBV19 to TRBJ2-7; 9 bases line up with TRBD1. The CDR3 totals 14 residues. CDR1 is LNHDA and CDR2 is SQIVND in the germline V gene (reference sequence). Unmatched junction bases numbered 3, after V lost 5 bases and J lost 1 base. The CDR3 bases are TGTGCCAGTAGTGCCGGGACAGGGTCCTACGAGCAGTACTTC. It yields the protein CASSAGTGSYEQYF. The full variable domain, rest sourced from reference TRBV19 and TRBJ2-7, is DGGITQSPKYLFRKEGQNVTLSCEQNLNHDAMYWYRQDPGQGLRLIYYSQIVNDFQKGDIAEGYSVSREKKESFPLTVTSAQKNPTAFYLCASSAGTGSYEQYFGPGTRLTVT.

This rearrangement joins TRBV5-1 to TRBJ2-2; 7 bases agree with TRBD1. The V and J ends lost 4 bases and 5 bases, in that order; junction bases with no gene match: 14. Germline CDR1 is SGHRS and CDR2 is YFSETQ. There are 17 residues in the CDR3. The CDR3 here is CASSKHGQASRTGELFF. CDR3 nucleotide sequence: TGCGCCAGCAGCAAGCACGGACAGGCCTCGAGGACCGGGGAGCTGTTTTTT. The full variable domain, its missing parts supplied by reference TRBV5-1 and TRBJ2-2, is KAGVTQTPRYLIKTRGQQVTLSCSPISGHRSVSWYQQTPGQGLQFLFEYFSETQRNKGNFPGRFSGRQFSNSRSEMNVSTLELGDSALYLCASSKHGQASRTGELFFGEGSRLTVL.

This clone showed up just once. This chain joins TRBV6-5 and TRBJ2-2; D is perhaps TRBD1 (6 bases). Germline loops: CDR1 MNHEY, CDR2 SVGAGI. The CDR3 runs 14 residues. Trimming shortened V by 7 bases and J by 1 base, and 10 bases separated the two germline ends. The CDR3 sequence is CASTSQGNTGELFF. Here the CDR3 DNA reads TGTGCCAGCACCTCACAGGGGAACACCGGGGAGCTGTTTTTT.

The chain has TRBV9 and TRBJ1-1; tentative D call: TRBD1 (6 bases). The germline CDR1 and CDR2 sequences are SGDLS and YYNGEE. Trimming stripped 0 bases from V and 4 bases from J, with 13 bases between. This CDR3 is 15 amino acids long. The CDR3: CASSVAGGWGTEAFF. CDR3 coding DNA: TGTGCCAGCAGCGTAGCTGGGGGCTGGGGCACTGAAGCTTTCTTT. The variable domain in full, with the rest retrieved from reference TRBV9 and TRBJ1-1, is DSGVTQTPKHLITATGQRVTLRCSPRSGDLSVYWYQQSLDQGLQFLIQYYNGEERAKGNILERFSAQQFPDLHSELNLSSLELGDSALYFCASSVAGGWGTEAFFGQGTRLTVV.

The chain recombines TRBV28 with TRBJ1-2, with 7 bases fitting TRBD1. The CDR3 contains 16 residues. Germline V gene data show CDR1 as MDHEN and CDR2 as SYDVKM. J was trimmed by 5 bases and V by 4 bases; bases with no gene match: 13. The CDR3, as DNA: TGTGCCAGCAGTTGCCCCGACAGGGCCGGCGAATATGGCTACACCTTC. It specifies CASSCPDRAGEYGYTF.

V gene TRBV10-3 combines with J gene TRBJ1-2; tentatively, D is TRBD1 (5 bases). The V gene's germline CDR1 is ENHRY and CDR2 SYGVKD. V was trimmed by 5 bases and J by 0 bases, leaving 16 bases between them. The CDR3 has 16 amino acids. The CDR3 bases are TGTGCCATCAGTAGCCTCCGGGGGTGGACTAACTATGGCTACACCTTC. It codes for CAISSLRGWTNYGYTF.

V is TRBV28 and J is TRBJ2-7, with D possibly being TRBD2 (6 bases). Trimming left V 3 bases short and J 1 base short, with 16 bases between. The CDR3 consists of 16 residues. Germline values: CDR1 MDHEN, CDR2 SYDVKM. As DNA, the CDR3 is TGTGCCAGCAGTTTTCAGGTGGCGGGGCCGTCCTACGAGCAGTACTTC. As protein: CASSFQVAGPSYEQYF.

J is TRBJ2-7 and V is TRBV28, with TRBD2 identical over 7 bases. V gave up 3 bases and J gave up 12 bases; unmatched junction bases: 11. This CDR3 has 13 amino acids. CDR1 MDHEN and CDR2 SYDVKM come from the germline V gene. In DNA form, the CDR3 reads TGTGCCAGCAGTTTTGGGGGGGTGAGGTGGCGGTACTTC. The encoded protein is CASSFGGVRWRYF.